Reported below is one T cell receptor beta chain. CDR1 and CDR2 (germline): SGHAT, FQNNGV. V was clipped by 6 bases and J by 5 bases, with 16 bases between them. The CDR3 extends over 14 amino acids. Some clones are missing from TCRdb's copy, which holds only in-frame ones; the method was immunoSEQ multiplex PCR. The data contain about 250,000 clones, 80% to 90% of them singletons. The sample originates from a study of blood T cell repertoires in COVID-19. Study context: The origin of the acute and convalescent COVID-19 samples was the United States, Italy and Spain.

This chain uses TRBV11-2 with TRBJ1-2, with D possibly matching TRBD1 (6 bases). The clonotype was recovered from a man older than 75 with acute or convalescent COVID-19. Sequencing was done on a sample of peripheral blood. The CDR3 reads CASSLLRGGYGYTF. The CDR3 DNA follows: TGTGCCAGCAGTCTTCTTCGAGGGGGTTATGGCTACACCTTC.